The 18 T cell receptor beta chains presented below share a single source sample, sequenced in a study of blood T cell repertoires in COVID-19. The data were produced by immunoSEQ multiplex PCR, yet TCRdb's version contains in-frame clones alone and is incomplete. The table lists under 30,000 clones, about four fifths of them singletons. The sequencing sample was made of peripheral blood. The receptors stem from a man older than 75 with active COVID-19.

The chain joins TRBV11-1 to TRBJ2-7, with 9 bases that match TRBD2. The V segment lost 5 bases and the J segment 2 bases; nucleotides outside the gene matches: 10. CDR1 and CDR2 from the germline V gene are SGHAT and FQDESV (reference sequence). The CDR3 sequence is 16 residues long. The CDR3 sequence is CASSRNPGLAAYEQYF. The CDR3 bases are TGTGCCAGCAGCCGAAACCCGGGACTAGCCGCCTACGAGCAGTACTTC.

The V and J genes are TRBV7-2 and TRBJ2-5; TRBD1 aligns across 8 bases. Trimming at V came to 4 bases and at J to 5 bases, leaving 9 bases not matched to a gene. Looked up from germline, CDR1 is SGHTA and CDR2 is FQGNSA. This CDR3 has 15 residues. The CDR3 sequence is CASSSQGGVGETQYF. The CDR3 DNA follows: TGTGCCAGCAGCTCACAGGGGGGCGTCGGGGAGACCCAGTACTTC.

The gene calls are TRBV7-9 and TRBJ1-1; 7 nucleotides agree with TRBD1. V lost 5 bases, J lost 2 bases, and 5 bases stayed unmatched. In germline, CDR1 is SEHNR, CDR2 FQNEAQ (reference sequence). The CDR3 covers 14 residues. CDR3 DNA: TGTGCCAGCAGCGTACAGGGGCGAAACACTGAAGCTTTCTTT. This translates into CASSVQGRNTEAFF.

The CDR3 region is CASSSSGLSYGYTF. The DNA for the CDR3 is TGTGCCAGCTCGTCCTCGGGACTGAGCTATGGCTACACCTTC. The chain has TRBV18 and TRBJ1-2; tentative D call: TRBD1 (5 bases). V was clipped by 6 bases and J by 4 bases, with 15 bases between them. CDR3 length: 14 residues. Germline V gene sequence: CDR1 KGHSH, CDR2 LQKENI.

The chain carries TRBV5-5 and TRBJ2-1; 7 nucleotides line up with TRBD1. This CDR3 contains 18 residues. Looked up from germline, CDR1 is SGHKS and CDR2 is YYEKEE (reference sequence). With 4 bases clipped from V and 5 bases from J, the junction kept 18 bases outside the gene matches. The DNA for the CDR3 is TGTGCCAGCAGCGGGCGAGGGGGTCGCAGGGGGAACCACAATGAGCAGTTCTTC. Translated, it gives CASSGRGGRRGNHNEQFF.

The chain is built from TRBV5-1 and TRBJ2-1, with a possible D match to TRBD1 (5 bases). Germline loops: CDR1 SGHRS, CDR2 YFSETQ. V lost 0 bases and J lost 1, with 5 bases in between. This CDR3 contains 14 residues. As DNA, the CDR3 is TGCGCCAGCAGCTTGGACAGGTCCTACAATGAGCAGTTCTTC. It translates to CASSLDRSYNEQFF.

V usage is TRBV9 and J usage is TRBJ1-1; 7 positions agree with TRBD1. Germline lookup yields CDR1 SGDLS and CDR2 YYNGEE. This CDR3 is 17 amino acids long. J lost 0 bases, V lost 3 bases, and 11 bases had no gene match. CDR3 residues: CASSANPSGTVNTEAFF. CDR3 coding DNA: TGTGCCAGCAGCGCCAATCCCTCCGGGACAGTGAACACTGAAGCTTTCTTT.

The CDR3 coding sequence is TGCAGCGTTGCTTTATATGCGGGGGGCCTCAATGAGCAGTTCTTC. Translated: CSVALYAGGLNEQFF. The chain links TRBV29-1 to TRBJ2-1; 8 bases are shared with TRBD2. Germline V gene data show CDR1 as SQVTM and CDR2 as ANQGSEA. This CDR3 region has 15 residues. The V segment lost 4 bases and the J segment 6 bases; nucleotides outside the gene matches: 11.

The CDR3 protein is CASSREQAQETQYF. DNA of the CDR3: TGCGCCAGCAGCCGGGAGCAGGCACAAGAGACCCAGTACTTC. V gene TRBV10-1 combines with J gene TRBJ2-5; weak D call: TRBD2 (6 bases). The CDR3 spans 14 residues. With 6 bases removed from V and 2 bases from J, the gap between germline ends came to 13 bases. Per germline, CDR1 WNHNN and CDR2 SYGVQD (reference sequence).

The chain links TRBV2 to TRBJ2-7; D is perhaps TRBD2 (5 bases). V lost 5 bases and J lost 9, with 14 bases in between. CDR1 is SNHLY, CDR2 FYNNEI, per germline. This CDR3 has 12 amino acids. This CDR3 reads CASSPPGGGQYF. The CDR3 DNA sequence: TGTGCCAGCAGTCCCCCCGGAGGTGGGCAGTACTTC.

This CDR3 is CASSWDRGSSEAFF. The DNA for the CDR3 is TGTGCCAGCAGCTGGGACAGGGGAAGCTCTGAAGCTTTCTTT. The rearrangement uses TRBV27 and TRBJ1-1, with 10 bases matching TRBD1. V lost 6 bases and J lost 6; bases outside the gene matches: 7. The CDR3 covers 14 residues. Germline CDR1 and CDR2: MNHEY and SMNVEV (reference sequence).

This chain connects TRBV5-5 to TRBJ2-2, with D maybe TRBD1 (6 bases). The CDR3 loop spans 15 amino acids. V lost 4 bases and J lost 0, with 10 bases in between. CDR1 and CDR2 from the germline V gene are SGHKS and YYEKEE (reference sequence). The CDR3 region has the DNA TGTGCCAGCAGCCCCGGGACAACGAACACCGGGGAGCTGTTTTTT. Translation: CASSPGTTNTGELFF.

V and J are TRBV19 and TRBJ1-1; maybe TRBD1 (5 bases). CDR1 and CDR2 from the germline V gene are LNHDA and SQIVND (reference sequence). Trimming pared 6 bases from V and 1 base from J, leaving 15 bases between. The CDR3 length is 15 residues. The CDR3 reads CASSRGSDWNTEAFF. The CDR3 region has the DNA TGTGCCAGTAGCCGGGGGTCCGACTGGAACACTGAAGCTTTCTTT.

The J gene is TRBJ2-5, the V gene TRBV5-6, with 11 bases matching TRBD2. CDR1 SGHDT and CDR2 YYEEEE come from the germline V gene. V was pared by 3 bases and J by 3 bases, with 1 base of the junction left unmatched. The CDR3 length is 14 residues. The CDR3 DNA follows: TGTGCCAGCAGCTCACTAGCGGGGGAAGAGACCCAGTACTTC. Translation: CASSSLAGEETQYF.

The J gene is TRBJ1-5, the V gene TRBV30; 10 nucleotides agree with TRBD1. The J segment lost 7 bases and the V segment lost 4 bases, leaving 10 bases of the junction unmatched. The germline CDR1 and CDR2 sequences are GTSNPN and SVGIG (reference sequence). The CDR3 loop spans 15 amino acids. The CDR3 loop is CAWTPGQGIIQPQHF. The CDR3 DNA reads as TGTGCCTGGACGCCGGGACAGGGGATTATCCAGCCCCAGCATTTT.

The chain couples TRBV30 to TRBJ2-1; the match to TRBD1 covers 9 bases. This CDR3 contains 14 residues. Germline-derived CDR1 and CDR2 are GTSNPN and SVGIG (reference sequence). V lost 2 bases, J lost 8 bases, and 7 bases stayed unmatched. CDR3 nucleotide sequence: TGTGCCTGGAGTACCGGGACAGGGTTAGATGAGCAGTTCTTC. Its translation is CAWSTGTGLDEQFF.

This chain links TRBV2 with TRBJ1-2; no clear D gene. CDR1 and CDR2 from the germline V gene are SNHLY and FYNNEI. The CDR3 spans 11 residues. V shed 8 bases and J shed 14 bases, with 18 bases lying between them. The CDR3 nucleotides read TGTGCCAGCGGTAACGGGAGGGCCGGTACCTTC. Protein: CASGNGRAGTF.

This chain joins TRBV6-6 and TRBJ2-2, with TRBD1 matching 9 bases. The CDR3 is 15 residues long. V lost 4 bases, J lost 5 bases, and 5 bases stayed unmatched. Per germline, CDR1 MNHNY and CDR2 SVGAGI (reference sequence). DNA for the CDR3: TGTGCCAGCAGTTGGGACAGGGCGGTGACCGGGGAGCTGTTTTTT. This gives the protein CASSWDRAVTGELFF.